The clone carrying this T cell receptor (beta chain) came up many times. The sample belongs to a study of molecular identifiers for immune sequencing clone quantification. TCRdb reprocessed the PCR reads via MiXCR and lists one record per CDR3 protein. The sample contains about 630,000 distinct CDR3 sequences, roughly 23% of which appear only once. Germline CDR1 and CDR2: MNHEY and SMNVEV (reference sequence). The CDR3 runs to 15 residues. The V end lost 6 bases, the J end lost 4 bases, and 17 bases lay between the germline ends. Sequencing used naive CD8+ T cells from blood, with Jurkat cell RNA spiked in. Documented subset: FACS-sorted CD8+CD4-CCR7+CD45RA+ naive T cells. V is TRBV27 and J is TRBJ2-3; perhaps TRBD2 as D (5 bases). The clonotype comes from a human donor in good health. Some libraries in this study had Jurkat cell RNA spiked in. CDR3 sequence (DNA): TGTGCCAGCAGCAGTACCTCACTAGGGTCAGATACGCAGTATTTT. Protein sequence: CASSSTSLGSDTQYF.